Each of the 17 T cell receptor beta chains below was sequenced from the same sample in a study of human T cells and chemical hapten exposure. Time point defined: patch test 2, 6 weeks after DPC sensitization. Treatment here: therapeutic diphenylcyclopropenone sensitization with weekly scalp DPC. One entry per CDR3 protein, called by TCRdb with MiXCR from the RACE reads. The table lists under 450,000 distinct CDR3 sequences, 6% to 7% of them singletons, with under 7% in the top ten. Sequenced material: whole blood, taken in connection with sensitization to the hapten diphenylcyclopropenone (DPC). All receptors derive from a woman between 18 and 30 years old with alopecia areata. Some clones in this sample may be carry-over from other donors' samples.

In this sample, this clonotype turned up many times. V is TRBV4-3 and J is TRBJ2-7; D perhaps matches TRBD1 (5 bases). Germline V lookup: CDR1 LGHNA, CDR2 YSLEER. Trimming removed 0 bases from V and 3 bases from J, with 12 bases in between. The CDR3 spans 15 residues. DNA of the CDR3: TGCGCCAGCAGCCAAGATCATGGGGCCATCTACGAGCAGTACTTC. Encoded protein: CASSQDHGAIYEQYF.

This clonotype was found many times. The chain links TRBV6-5 to TRBJ1-5; D possibly corresponds to TRBD1 (5 bases). Trimming removed 5 bases at V and 1 base at J, with 9 bases between. The CDR3 is 14 amino acids. Germline V gene data show CDR1 as MNHEY and CDR2 as SVGAGI. In DNA form, the CDR3 reads TGTGCCAGCAGTCGGGACGGAAGCAATCAGCCCCAGCATTTT. Amino acids: CASSRDGSNQPQHF.

The rearrangement joins TRBV19 to TRBJ2-1, with D hard to call. The CDR3 has 14 residues. Between the trimmed V and J ends, which lost 4 bases and 3 bases, there was a span of 10 bases. The V gene's germline CDR1 is LNHDA and CDR2 SQIVND (reference sequence). The CDR3 spells CASSTGPGYNEQFF. The CDR3 nucleotides read TGTGCCAGTAGTACCGGACCCGGCTACAATGAGCAGTTCTTC.

This chain links TRBV12-3 or TRBV12-4 with TRBJ2-1; 13 positions agree with TRBD2. The V gene end was trimmed by 6 bases and the J gene end by 8 bases; junction bases not matched to a gene: 4. The CDR3 runs to 14 residues. CDR3 sequence reads: CASRGTSGVDEQFF. Here the CDR3 DNA reads TGTGCCAGCAGGGGGACTAGCGGGGTCGATGAGCAGTTCTTC.

This clonotype was seen many times. The chain recombines TRBV29-1 with TRBJ1-2; D is undetermined. Trimming stripped 7 bases from V and 2 bases from J, with 20 bases between. This CDR3 contains 15 residues. CDR1 and CDR2 from the germline V gene are SQVTM and ANQGSEA. The CDR3 bases are TGCAGCGGACCAAGCCGGATAAAATCAAACTATGGCTACACCTTC. Amino acid sequence: CSGPSRIKSNYGYTF.

This clonotype was detected ten times or more. This chain connects TRBV14 to TRBJ1-1; D unresolved. Per the germline V gene, CDR1 is SGHDN and CDR2 is FVKESK. V was clipped by 3 bases and J by 1 base, with 6 bases between them. This CDR3 is 13 amino acids long. The CDR3 bases are TGTGCCAGCAGCCAGGACCCGAACACTGAAGCTTTCTTT. As protein: CASSQDPNTEAFF.

This clonotype has only a few counts. The chain recombines TRBV7-2 with TRBJ2-7; D tentatively reads TRBD1 or TRBD2 (5 bases each). The CDR3 length is 13 residues. Trimming stripped 5 bases from V and 4 bases from J, with 12 bases between. In germline, CDR1 is SGHTA, CDR2 FQGNSA. Here the CDR3 DNA reads TGTGCCAGCAGCCGGGGACGGACTTACGAGCAGTACTTC. Its translation: CASSRGRTYEQYF.

V gene TRBV28 combines with J gene TRBJ1-1; D possibly corresponds to TRBD1 (5 bases). The germline V gene encodes CDR1 MDHEN and CDR2 SYDVKM. The CDR3 runs 15 residues. V was cut by 9 bases and J by 3 bases, with 20 bases left in between. The CDR3 here is CASKPSQGRDTEAFF. The CDR3 DNA sequence: TGTGCCAGTAAACCCTCTCAGGGTCGGGACACTGAAGCTTTCTTT. Full variable domain (outside the CDR3, taken from reference TRBV28 and TRBJ1-1): DVKVTQSSRYLVKRTGEKVFLECVQDMDHENMFWYRQDPGLGLRLIYFSYDVKMKEKGDIPEGYSVSREKKERFSLILESASTNQTSMYLCASKPSQGRDTEAFFGQGTRLTVV.

J is TRBJ2-1 and V is TRBV12-3 or TRBV12-4; TRBD2 matches at 9 bases. The V gene end was trimmed by 1 base and the J gene end by 12 bases; junction bases not matched to a gene: 13. The CDR3 spans 16 residues. The CDR3 DNA follows: TGTGCCAGCAGTTTAGTTTCTGTTGGGACTAGCAGCTGGCAGTTCTTC. Translated: CASSLVSVGTSSWQFF.

This clonotype was detected many times. The chain recombines TRBV7-9 with TRBJ1-4; D not certain. The CDR3 consists of 12 residues. The V gene's germline CDR1 is SEHNR and CDR2 FQNEAQ (reference sequence). Trimming cost V 8 bases and J 6 bases, with 10 bases left between them. CDR3 region: CASRGRDEKLFF. In DNA form, the CDR3 reads TGTGCCAGCCGCGGGAGGGATGAAAAACTGTTTTTT.

This clonotype was recorded a few times. This sequence joins TRBV5-5 and TRBJ1-2, with D maybe TRBD1 (6 bases). Germline-derived CDR1 and CDR2 are SGHKS and YYEKEE (reference sequence). Trimming shortened V by 0 bases and J by 2 bases, and 11 bases separated the two germline ends. The CDR3 sequence is 15 residues long. The DNA of the CDR3 is TGTGCCAGCAGCTTGGAACAGGGAACCAACTATGGCTACACCTTC. Its protein product is CASSLEQGTNYGYTF.

This clonotype has more than one count but fewer than ten. The chain employs TRBV6-5 and TRBJ1-6, with D perhaps matching TRBD1 (6 bases). Per the germline V gene, CDR1 is MNHEY and CDR2 is SVGAGI. The ends were cut back, 2 bases at V and 7 bases at J, with 12 bases in the middle. The CDR3 runs 15 residues. In DNA, the CDR3 is TGTGCCAGCAGTTACGAAGGGGGTATGAATTCACCCCTCCACTTT. Translation: CASSYEGGMNSPLHF.

This clonotype was counted only a few times. J is TRBJ1-3 and V is TRBV6-6; unclear D gene. Germline CDR1 is MNHNY and CDR2 is SVGAGI (reference sequence). Trimming left V 2 bases short and J 0 bases short, with 8 bases between. This CDR3 has 15 amino acids. The DNA for the CDR3 is TGTGCCAGCAGTTACGGGCAGAGCTCTGGAAACACCATATATTTT. It specifies CASSYGQSSGNTIYF.

The rearrangement links TRBV20-1 to TRBJ2-1; D is perhaps TRBD2 (6 bases). This CDR3 contains 12 residues. Trimming shortened V by 8 bases and J by 4 bases, and 12 bases separated the two germline ends. CDR1 DFQATT and CDR2 SNEGSKA come from the germline V gene (reference sequence). For the CDR3, the DNA is TGCAGTCGGGGGTCCGAGTACAATGAGCAGTTCTTC. It is translated as CSRGSEYNEQFF.

This clonotype was counted between two and nine times. The chain joins TRBV10-3 to TRBJ2-6, with 10 bases matching TRBD1. The CDR3 consists of 17 residues. V was clipped by 6 bases and J by 2 bases; unmatched bases: 7. CDR1 is ENHRY and CDR2 is SYGVKD in the germline V gene. Here the CDR3 reads CAIRGQGVDPGANVLTF. In DNA, the CDR3 is TGTGCCATCAGAGGACAGGGGGTGGATCCTGGGGCCAACGTCCTGACTTTC.

This clonotype has ten or more counts. V usage is TRBV7-2 and J usage is TRBJ1-2; 7 positions agree with TRBD1. Germline trimming cut 5 bases from V and 4 bases from J; bases unmatched to any gene: 4. Germline V lookup: CDR1 SGHTA, CDR2 FQGNSA. The CDR3 consists of 13 residues. CDR3: CASSPDRVYGYTF. Here the CDR3 DNA reads TGTGCCAGCAGCCCCGACAGGGTCTATGGCTACACCTTC. The whole variable domain, filled in from reference TRBV7-2 and TRBJ1-2, reads GAGVSQSPSNKVTEKGKDVELRCDPISGHTALYWYRQSLGQGLEFLIYFQGNSAPDKSGLPSDRFSAERTGGSVSTLTIQRTQQEDSAVYLCASSPDRVYGYTFGSGTRLTVV.

The chain uses TRBV20-1 and TRBJ2-1; 8 bases are a match to TRBD1. V shed 5 bases, J shed 7 bases, and the junction held 4 bases outside the gene matches. The germline CDR1 and CDR2 sequences are DFQATT and SNEGSKA (reference sequence). The CDR3 extends over 12 amino acids. The DNA of the CDR3 is TGCAGTGCTGCCCGGACAGGGAATGAGCAGTTCTTC. Residues: CSAARTGNEQFF.